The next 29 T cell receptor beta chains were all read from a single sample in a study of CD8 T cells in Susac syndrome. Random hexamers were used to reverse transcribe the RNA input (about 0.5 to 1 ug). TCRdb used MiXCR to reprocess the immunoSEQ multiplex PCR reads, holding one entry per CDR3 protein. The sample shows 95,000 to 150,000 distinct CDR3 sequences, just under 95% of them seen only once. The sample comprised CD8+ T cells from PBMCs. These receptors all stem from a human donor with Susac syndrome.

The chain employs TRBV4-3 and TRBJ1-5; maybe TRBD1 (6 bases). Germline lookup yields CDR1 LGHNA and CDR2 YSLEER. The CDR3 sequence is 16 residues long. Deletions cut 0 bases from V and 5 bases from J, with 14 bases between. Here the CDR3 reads CASSQDFAGEHQPQHF. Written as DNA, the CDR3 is TGCGCCAGCAGCCAAGATTTTGCAGGGGAGCATCAGCCCCAGCATTTT.

This chain's CDR3 is CASSDGTRSLNEQYF. The CDR3 nucleotides are TGTGCCAGCAGTGATGGGACTAGAAGTCTTAACGAGCAGTACTTC. The gene calls are TRBV2 and TRBJ2-7; 8 nucleotides match TRBD2. Germline CDR1 SNHLY, CDR2 FYNNEI. This CDR3 has 15 amino acids. V lost 3 bases to trimming and J lost 5 bases; unmatched junction nucleotides: 9.

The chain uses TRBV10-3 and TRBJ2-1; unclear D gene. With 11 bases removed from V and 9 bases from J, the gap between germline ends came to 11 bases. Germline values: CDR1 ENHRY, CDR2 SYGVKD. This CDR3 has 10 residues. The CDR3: CAVGSTEQFF. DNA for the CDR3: TGTGCCGTAGGAAGCACTGAGCAGTTCTTC.

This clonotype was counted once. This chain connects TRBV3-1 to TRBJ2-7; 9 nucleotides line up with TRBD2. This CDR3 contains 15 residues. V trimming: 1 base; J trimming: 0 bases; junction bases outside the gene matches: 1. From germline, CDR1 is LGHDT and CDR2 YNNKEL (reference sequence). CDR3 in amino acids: CASSQGGGDSYEQYF. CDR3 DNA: TGTGCCAGCAGCCAAGGCGGGGGGGACTCCTACGAGCAGTACTTC.

The DNA of the CDR3 is TGTGCCAGTAGTTCGGCAACCCAATACGAGCAGTACTTC. This sequence encodes CASSSATQYEQYF. The chain has TRBV19 and TRBJ2-7, with unresolved D. Trimming pared 5 bases from V and 4 bases from J, leaving 12 bases between. Germline assignment: CDR1 LNHDA and CDR2 SQIVND (reference sequence). The CDR3 extends over 13 amino acids. Using reference TRBV19 and TRBJ2-7 for the parts outside the CDR3, the full variable domain is DGGITQSPKYLFRKEGQNVTLSCEQNLNHDAMYWYRQDPGQGLRLIYYSQIVNDFQKGDIAEGYSVSREKKESFPLTVTSAQKNPTAFYLCASSSATQYEQYFGPGTRLTVT.

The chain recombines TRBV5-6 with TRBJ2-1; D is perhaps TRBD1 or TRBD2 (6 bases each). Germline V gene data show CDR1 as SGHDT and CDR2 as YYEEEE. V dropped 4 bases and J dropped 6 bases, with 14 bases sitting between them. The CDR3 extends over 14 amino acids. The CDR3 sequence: CASSRGVGINEQFF. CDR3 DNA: TGTGCCAGCAGCAGGGGGGTGGGGATCAATGAGCAGTTCTTC.

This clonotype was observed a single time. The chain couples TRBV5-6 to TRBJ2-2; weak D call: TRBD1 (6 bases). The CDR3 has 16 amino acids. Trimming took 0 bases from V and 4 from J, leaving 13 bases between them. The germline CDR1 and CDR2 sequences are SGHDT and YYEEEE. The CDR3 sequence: CASSLEGRGITGELFF. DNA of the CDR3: TGTGCCAGCAGCTTGGAAGGAAGGGGGATCACCGGGGAGCTGTTTTTT.

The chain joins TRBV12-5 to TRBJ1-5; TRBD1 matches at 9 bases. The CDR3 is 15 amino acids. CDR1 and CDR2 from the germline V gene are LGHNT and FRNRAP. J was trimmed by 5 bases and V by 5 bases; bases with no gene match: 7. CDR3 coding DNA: TGTGCTAGTGGTCGTCTGGACAGGGGCGATCAGCCCCAGCATTTT. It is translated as CASGRLDRGDQPQHF.

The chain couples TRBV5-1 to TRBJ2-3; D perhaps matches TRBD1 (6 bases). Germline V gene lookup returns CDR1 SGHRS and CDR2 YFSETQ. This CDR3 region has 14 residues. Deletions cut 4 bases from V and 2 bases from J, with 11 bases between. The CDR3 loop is CASSLTGNTDTQYF. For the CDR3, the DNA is TGCGCCAGCAGCCTCACAGGGAACACAGATACGCAGTATTTT.

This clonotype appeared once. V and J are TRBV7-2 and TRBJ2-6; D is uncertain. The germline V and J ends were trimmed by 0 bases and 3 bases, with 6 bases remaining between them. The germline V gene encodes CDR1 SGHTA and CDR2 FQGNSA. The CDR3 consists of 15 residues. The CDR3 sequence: CASSLATFGANVLTF. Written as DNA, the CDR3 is TGTGCCAGCAGCTTAGCTACGTTTGGGGCCAACGTCCTGACTTTC.

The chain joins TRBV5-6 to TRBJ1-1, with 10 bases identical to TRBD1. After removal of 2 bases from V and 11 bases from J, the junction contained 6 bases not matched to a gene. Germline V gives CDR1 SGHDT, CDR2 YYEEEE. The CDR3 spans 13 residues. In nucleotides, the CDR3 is TGTGCCAGCAGCTTCGGACAGGGGGTACCGGCTTTCTTT. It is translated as CASSFGQGVPAFF.

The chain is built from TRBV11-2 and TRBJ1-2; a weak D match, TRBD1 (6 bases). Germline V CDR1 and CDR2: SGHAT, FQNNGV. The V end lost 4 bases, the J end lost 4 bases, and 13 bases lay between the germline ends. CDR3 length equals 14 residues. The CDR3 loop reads CASSSPGTSYGYTF. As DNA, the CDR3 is TGTGCCAGCAGCTCTCCGGGGACATCCTATGGCTACACCTTC.

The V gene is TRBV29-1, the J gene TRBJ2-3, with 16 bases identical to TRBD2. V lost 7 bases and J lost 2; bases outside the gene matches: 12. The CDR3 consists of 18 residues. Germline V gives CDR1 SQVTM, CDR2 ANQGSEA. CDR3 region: CSGPGLAGGVRVTDTQYF. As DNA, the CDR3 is TGCAGCGGGCCGGGACTAGCGGGGGGGGTGAGGGTCACAGATACGCAGTATTTT.

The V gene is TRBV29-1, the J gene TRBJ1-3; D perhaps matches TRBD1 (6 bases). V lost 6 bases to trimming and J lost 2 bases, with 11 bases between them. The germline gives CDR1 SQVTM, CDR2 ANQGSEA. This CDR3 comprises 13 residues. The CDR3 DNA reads TGCAGCGTGGGGGCGGATACTGGAAACACCATATATTTT. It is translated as CSVGADTGNTIYF.

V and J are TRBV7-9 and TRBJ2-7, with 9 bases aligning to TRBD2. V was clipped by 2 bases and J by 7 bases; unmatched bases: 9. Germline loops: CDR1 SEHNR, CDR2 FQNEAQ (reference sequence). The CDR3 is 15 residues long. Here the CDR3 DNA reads TGTGCCAGCAGCTTATTGGGCGGGGGGGCAGATGAGCAGTACTTC. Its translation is CASSLLGGGADEQYF. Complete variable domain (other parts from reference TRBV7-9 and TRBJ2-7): DTGVSQNPRHKITKRGQNVTFRCDPISEHNRLYWYRQTLGQGPEFLTYFQNEAQLEKSRLLSDRFSAERPKGSFSTLEIQRTEQGDSAMYLCASSLLGGGADEQYFGPGTRLTVT.

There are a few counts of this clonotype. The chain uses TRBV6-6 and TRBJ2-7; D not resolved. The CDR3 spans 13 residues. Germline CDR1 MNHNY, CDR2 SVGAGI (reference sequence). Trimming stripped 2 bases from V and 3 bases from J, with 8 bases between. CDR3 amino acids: CASSYKDDYEQYF. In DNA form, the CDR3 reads TGTGCCAGCAGTTACAAGGATGACTACGAGCAGTACTTC.

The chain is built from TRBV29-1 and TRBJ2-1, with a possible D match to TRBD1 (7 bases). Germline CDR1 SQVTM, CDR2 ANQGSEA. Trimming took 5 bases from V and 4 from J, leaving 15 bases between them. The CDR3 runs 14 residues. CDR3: CSVPTGTFYNEQFF. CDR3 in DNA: TGCAGCGTTCCGACAGGGACTTTTTACAATGAGCAGTTCTTC.

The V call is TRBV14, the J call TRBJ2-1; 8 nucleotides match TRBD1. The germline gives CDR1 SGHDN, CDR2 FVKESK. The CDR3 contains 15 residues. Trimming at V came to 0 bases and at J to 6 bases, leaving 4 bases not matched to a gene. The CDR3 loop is CASSQDRTGRNEQFF. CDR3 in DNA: TGTGCCAGCAGCCAAGATAGGACAGGGCGCAATGAGCAGTTCTTC. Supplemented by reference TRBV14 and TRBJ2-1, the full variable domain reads EAGVTQFPSHSVIEKGQTVTLRCDPISGHDNLYWYRRVMGKEIKFLLHFVKESKQDESGMPNNRFLAERTGGTYSTLKVQPAELEDSGVYFCASSQDRTGRNEQFFGPGTRLTVL.

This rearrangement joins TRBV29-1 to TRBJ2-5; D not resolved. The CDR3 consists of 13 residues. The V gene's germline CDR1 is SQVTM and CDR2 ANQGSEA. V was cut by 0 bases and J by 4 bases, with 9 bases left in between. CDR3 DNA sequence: TGCAGCGTTGAAGATAATGGCGGAGAGACCCAGTACTTC. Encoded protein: CSVEDNGGETQYF.

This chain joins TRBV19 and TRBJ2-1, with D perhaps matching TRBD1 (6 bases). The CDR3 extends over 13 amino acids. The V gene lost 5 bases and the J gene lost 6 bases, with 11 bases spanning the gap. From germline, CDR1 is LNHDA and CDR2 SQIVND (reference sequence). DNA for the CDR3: TGTGCCAGTAGTCAGGGGTCAGTCAATGAGCAGTTCTTC. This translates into CASSQGSVNEQFF.

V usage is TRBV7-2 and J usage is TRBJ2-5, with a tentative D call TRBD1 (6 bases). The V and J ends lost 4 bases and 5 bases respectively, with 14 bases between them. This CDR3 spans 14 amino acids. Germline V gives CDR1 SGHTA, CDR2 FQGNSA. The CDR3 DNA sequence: TGTGCCAGCAGCTCATTTAACAGGGTGGAGACCCAGTACTTC. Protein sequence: CASSSFNRVETQYF.

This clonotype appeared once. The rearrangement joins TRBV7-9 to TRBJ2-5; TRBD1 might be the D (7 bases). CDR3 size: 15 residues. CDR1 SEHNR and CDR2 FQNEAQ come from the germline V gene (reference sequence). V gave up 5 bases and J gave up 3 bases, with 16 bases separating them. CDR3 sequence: CASSTTGTGEETQYF. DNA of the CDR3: TGTGCCAGCAGCACGACAGGGACGGGGGAAGAGACCCAGTACTTC.

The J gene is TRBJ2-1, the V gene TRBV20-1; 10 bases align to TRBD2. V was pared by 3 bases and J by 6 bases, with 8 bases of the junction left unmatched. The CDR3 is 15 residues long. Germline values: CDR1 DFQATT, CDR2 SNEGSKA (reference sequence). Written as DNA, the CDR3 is TGCAGTGCTAGGCTGGTAGCGGGGGGCCTCAATGAGCAGTTCTTC. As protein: CSARLVAGGLNEQFF.

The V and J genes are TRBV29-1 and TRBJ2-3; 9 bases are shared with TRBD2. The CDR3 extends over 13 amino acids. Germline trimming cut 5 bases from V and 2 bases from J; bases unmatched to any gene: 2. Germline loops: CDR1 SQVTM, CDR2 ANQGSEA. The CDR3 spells CSVRLADTDTQYF. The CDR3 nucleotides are TGCAGCGTTAGACTAGCGGACACAGATACGCAGTATTTT.

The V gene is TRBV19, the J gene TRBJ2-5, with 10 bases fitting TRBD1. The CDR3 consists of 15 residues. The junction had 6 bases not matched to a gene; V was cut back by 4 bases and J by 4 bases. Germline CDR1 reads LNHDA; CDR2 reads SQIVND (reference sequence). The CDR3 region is CASSKTDRGRETQYF. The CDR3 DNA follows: TGTGCCAGTAGTAAAACAGACAGGGGGCGAGAGACCCAGTACTTC.

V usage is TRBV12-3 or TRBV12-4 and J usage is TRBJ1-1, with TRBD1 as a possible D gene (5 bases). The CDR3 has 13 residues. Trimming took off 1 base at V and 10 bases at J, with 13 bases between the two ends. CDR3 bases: TGTGCCAGCAGTTTAGGTGACAGAAGCCTAGCTTTCTTT. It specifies CASSLGDRSLAFF.

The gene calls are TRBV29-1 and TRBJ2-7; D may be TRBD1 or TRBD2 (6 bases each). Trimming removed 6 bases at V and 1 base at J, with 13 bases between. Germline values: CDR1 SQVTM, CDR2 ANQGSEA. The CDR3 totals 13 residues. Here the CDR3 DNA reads TGCAGCGTCCTTAGCGGACAGTCCTACGAGCAGTACTTC. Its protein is CSVLSGQSYEQYF.

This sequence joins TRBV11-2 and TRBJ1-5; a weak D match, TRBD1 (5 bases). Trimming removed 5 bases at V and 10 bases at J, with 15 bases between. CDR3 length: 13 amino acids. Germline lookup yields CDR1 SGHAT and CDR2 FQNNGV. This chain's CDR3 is CASSPGGISPQHF. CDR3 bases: TGTGCCAGCAGCCCCGGGGGGATCAGCCCCCAGCATTTT.

The CDR3 loop is CASNPDTSGYF. DNA of the CDR3: TGTGCCAGCAACCCCGATACGTCGGGGTACTTC. This chain uses TRBV3-1 with TRBJ2-7; D is uncertain. Trimming pared 7 bases from V and 12 bases from J, leaving 16 bases between. The CDR3 covers 11 residues. Germline-derived CDR1 and CDR2 are LGHDT and YNNKEL (reference sequence).